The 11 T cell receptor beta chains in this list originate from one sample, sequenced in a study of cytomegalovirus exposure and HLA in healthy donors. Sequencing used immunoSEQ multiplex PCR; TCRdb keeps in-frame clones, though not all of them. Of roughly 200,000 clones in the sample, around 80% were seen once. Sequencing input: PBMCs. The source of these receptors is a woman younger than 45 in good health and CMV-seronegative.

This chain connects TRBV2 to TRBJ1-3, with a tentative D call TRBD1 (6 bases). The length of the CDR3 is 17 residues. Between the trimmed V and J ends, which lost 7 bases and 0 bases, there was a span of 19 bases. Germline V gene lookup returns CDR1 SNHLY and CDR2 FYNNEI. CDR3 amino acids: CASIRDTFPTSGNTIYF. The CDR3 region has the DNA TGTGCCAGCATACGGGACACCTTCCCTACCTCTGGAAACACCATATATTTT.

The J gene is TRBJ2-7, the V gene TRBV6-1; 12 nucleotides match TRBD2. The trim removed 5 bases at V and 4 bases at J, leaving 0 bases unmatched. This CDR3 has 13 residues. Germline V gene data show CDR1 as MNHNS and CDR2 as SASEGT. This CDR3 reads CASSLAGGYEQYF. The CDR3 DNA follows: TGTGCCAGCAGTCTAGCGGGGGGGTACGAGCAGTACTTC.

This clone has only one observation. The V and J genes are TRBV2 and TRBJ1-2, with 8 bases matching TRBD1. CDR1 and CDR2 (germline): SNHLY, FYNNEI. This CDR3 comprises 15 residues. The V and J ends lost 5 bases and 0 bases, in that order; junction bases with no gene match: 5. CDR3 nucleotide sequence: TGTGCCAGCAGTCAAGGACAGGGACCTAACTATGGCTACACCTTC. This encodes CASSQGQGPNYGYTF.

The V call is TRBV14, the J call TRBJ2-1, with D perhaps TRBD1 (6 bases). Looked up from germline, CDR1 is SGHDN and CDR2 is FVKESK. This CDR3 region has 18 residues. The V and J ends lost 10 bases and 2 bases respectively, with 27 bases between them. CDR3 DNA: TGTGCCACCCATTTCAGGGGAGAAGAGTCCCCAACCTACAATGAGCAGTTCTTC. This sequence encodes CATHFRGEESPTYNEQFF.

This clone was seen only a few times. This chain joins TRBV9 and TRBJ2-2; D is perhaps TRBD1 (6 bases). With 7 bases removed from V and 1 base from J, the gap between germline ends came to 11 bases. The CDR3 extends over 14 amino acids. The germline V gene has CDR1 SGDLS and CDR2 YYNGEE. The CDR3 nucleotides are TGTGCCAGCGGCTCCAGGGGGAACACCGGGGAGCTGTTTTTT. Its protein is CASGSRGNTGELFF.

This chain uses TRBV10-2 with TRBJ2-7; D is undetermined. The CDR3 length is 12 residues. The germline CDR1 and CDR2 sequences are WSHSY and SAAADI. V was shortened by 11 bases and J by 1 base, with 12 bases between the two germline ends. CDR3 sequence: CAVERPSYEQYF. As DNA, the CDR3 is TGCGCCGTGGAGAGACCGTCCTACGAGCAGTACTTC.

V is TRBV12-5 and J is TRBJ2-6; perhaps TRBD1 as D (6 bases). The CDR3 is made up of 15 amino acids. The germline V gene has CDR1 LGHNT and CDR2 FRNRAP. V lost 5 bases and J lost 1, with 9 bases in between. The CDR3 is CASGPGDSGANVLTF. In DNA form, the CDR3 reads TGTGCTAGTGGTCCAGGGGATTCTGGGGCCAACGTCCTGACTTTC.

The DNA of the CDR3 is TGTGCCAGCAGCTTGCCCCGGCCAGGGTTTAGTGAGCAGTACTTC. Its translation: CASSLPRPGFSEQYF. The V call is TRBV5-7, the J call TRBJ2-7; a weak D match, TRBD1 (5 bases). TRBV5-7 is designated an ORF whose function remains uncertain. V was clipped by 1 base and J by 7 bases, with 18 bases between them. The CDR3 covers 15 residues.

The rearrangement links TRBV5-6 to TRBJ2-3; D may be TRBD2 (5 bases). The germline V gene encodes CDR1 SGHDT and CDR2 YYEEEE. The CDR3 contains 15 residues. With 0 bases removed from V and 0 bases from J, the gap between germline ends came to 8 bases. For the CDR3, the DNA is TGTGCCAGCAGCTTGGGGCCTAGCAGCACAGATACGCAGTATTTT. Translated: CASSLGPSSTDTQYF.

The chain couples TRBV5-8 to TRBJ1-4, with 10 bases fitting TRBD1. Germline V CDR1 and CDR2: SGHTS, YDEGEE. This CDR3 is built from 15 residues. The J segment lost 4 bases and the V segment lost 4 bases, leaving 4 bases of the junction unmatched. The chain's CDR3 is CASSLGTGVNEKLFF. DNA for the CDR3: TGTGCCAGCAGCCTGGGGACAGGGGTTAATGAAAAACTGTTTTTT.

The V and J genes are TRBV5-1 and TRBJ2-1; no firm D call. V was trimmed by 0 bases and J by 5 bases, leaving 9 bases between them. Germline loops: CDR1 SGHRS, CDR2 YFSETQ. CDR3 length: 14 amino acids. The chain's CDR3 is CASSLGANDNEQFF. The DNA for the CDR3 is TGCGCCAGCAGCTTGGGGGCAAACGACAATGAGCAGTTCTTC.